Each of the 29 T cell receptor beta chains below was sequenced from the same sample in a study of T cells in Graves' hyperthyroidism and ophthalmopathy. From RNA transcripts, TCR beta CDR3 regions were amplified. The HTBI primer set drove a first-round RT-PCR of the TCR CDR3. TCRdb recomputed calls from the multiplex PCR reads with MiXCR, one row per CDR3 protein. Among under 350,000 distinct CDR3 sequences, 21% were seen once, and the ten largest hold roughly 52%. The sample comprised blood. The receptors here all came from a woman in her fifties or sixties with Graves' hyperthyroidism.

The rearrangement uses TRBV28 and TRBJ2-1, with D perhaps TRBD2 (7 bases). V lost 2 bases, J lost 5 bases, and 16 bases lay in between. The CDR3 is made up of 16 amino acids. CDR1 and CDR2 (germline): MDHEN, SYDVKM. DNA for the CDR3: TGTGCCAGCAGTTTAAGATGGGGGGGCAGGGACAATGAGCAGTTCTTC. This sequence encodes CASSLRWGGRDNEQFF.

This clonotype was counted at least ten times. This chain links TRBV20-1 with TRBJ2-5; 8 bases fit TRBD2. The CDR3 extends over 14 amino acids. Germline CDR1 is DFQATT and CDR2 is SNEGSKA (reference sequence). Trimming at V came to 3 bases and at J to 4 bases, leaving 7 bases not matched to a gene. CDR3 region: CSARPTSAAETQYF. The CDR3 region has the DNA TGCAGTGCTAGGCCGACTAGCGCGGCAGAGACCCAGTACTTC.

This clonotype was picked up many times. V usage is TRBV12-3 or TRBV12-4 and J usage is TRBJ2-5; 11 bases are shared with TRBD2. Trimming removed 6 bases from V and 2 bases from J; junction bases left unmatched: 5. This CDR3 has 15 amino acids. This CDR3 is CASRGSGGVQETQYF. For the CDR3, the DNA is TGTGCCAGCAGAGGTAGCGGGGGGGTACAAGAGACCCAGTACTTC.

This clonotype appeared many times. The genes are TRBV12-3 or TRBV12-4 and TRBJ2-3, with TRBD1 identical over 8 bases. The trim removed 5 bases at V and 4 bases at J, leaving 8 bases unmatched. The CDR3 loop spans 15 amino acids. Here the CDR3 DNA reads TGTGCCAGCAGTGATGACAGGGGATCGGCAGATACGCAGTATTTT. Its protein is CASSDDRGSADTQYF.

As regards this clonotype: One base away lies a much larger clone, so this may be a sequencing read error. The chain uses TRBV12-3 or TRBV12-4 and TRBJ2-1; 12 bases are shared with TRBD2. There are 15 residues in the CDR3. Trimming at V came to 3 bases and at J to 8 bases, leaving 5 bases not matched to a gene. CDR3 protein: CASSFDLAGGYEQFF. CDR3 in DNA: TGTGCCAGCAGTTTTGATCTAGCGGGAGGGTATGAGCAGTTCTTC.

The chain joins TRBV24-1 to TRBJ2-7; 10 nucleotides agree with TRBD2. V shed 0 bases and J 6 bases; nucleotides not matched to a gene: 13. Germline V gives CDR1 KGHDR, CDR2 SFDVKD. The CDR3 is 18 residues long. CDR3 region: CATSDLRAPSGRGGEQYF. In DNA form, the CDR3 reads TGTGCCACCAGTGATTTGCGGGCCCCTAGCGGGAGAGGGGGCGAGCAGTACTTC.

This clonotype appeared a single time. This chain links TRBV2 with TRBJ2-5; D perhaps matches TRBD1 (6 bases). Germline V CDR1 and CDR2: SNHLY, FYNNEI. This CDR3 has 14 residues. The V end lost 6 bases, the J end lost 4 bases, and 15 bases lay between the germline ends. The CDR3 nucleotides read TGTGCCAGCAGCGCAGTGGGGGCTGGAGAGACCCAGTACTTC. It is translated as CASSAVGAGETQYF.

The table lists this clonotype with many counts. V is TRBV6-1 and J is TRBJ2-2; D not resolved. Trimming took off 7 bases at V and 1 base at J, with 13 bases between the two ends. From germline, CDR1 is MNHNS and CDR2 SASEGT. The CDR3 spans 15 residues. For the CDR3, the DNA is TGTGCCAGCAATCCCGGGCGACTGAACACCGGGGAGCTGTTTTTT. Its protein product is CASNPGRLNTGELFF.

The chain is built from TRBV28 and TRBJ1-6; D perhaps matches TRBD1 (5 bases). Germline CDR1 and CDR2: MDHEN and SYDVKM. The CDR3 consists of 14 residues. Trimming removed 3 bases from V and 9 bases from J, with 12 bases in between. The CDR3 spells CASSFSGSRSPLHF. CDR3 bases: TGTGCCAGCAGTTTCTCAGGGAGTCGTTCACCCCTCCACTTT.

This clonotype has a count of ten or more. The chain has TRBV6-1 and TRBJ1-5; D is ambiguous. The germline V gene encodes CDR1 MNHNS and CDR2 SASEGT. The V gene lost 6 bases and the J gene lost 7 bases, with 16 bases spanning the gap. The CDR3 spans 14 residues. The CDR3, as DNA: TGTGCCAGCAGGCGGGCCTCTAAGGGCCAGCCCCAGCATTTT. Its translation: CASRRASKGQPQHF.

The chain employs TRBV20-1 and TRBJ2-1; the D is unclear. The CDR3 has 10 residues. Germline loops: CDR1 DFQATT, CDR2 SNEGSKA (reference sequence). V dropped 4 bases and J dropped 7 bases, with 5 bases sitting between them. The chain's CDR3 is CSAKLNEQFF. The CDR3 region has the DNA TGCAGTGCTAAGCTGAATGAGCAGTTCTTC.

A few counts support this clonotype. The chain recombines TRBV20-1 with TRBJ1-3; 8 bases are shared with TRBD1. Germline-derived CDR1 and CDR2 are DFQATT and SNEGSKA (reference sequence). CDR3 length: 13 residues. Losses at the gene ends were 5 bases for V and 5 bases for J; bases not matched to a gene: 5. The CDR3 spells CSAPDRDRNTIYF. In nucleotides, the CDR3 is TGCAGTGCTCCGGACAGGGACAGAAACACCATATATTTT.

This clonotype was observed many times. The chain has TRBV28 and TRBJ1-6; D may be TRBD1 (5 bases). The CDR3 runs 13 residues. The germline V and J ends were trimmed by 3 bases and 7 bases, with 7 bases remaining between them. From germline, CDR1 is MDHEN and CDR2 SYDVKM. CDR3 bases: TGTGCCAGCAGTTTCTCAGGGAATTCACCCCTCCACTTT. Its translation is CASSFSGNSPLHF. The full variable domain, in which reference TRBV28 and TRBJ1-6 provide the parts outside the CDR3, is DVKVTQSSRYLVKRTGEKVFLECVQDMDHENMFWYRQDPGLGLRLIYFSYDVKMKEKGDIPEGYSVSREKKERFSLILESASTNQTSMYLCASSFSGNSPLHFGNGTRLTVT.

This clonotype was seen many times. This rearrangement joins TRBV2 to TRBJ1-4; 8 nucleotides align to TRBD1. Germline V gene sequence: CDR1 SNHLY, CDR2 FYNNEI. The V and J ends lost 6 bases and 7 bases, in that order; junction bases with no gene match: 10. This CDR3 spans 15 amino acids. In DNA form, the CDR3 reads TGTGCCAGCAGGGGCAATCAGGGGGCATTTGAAAAACTGTTTTTT. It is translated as CASRGNQGAFEKLFF.

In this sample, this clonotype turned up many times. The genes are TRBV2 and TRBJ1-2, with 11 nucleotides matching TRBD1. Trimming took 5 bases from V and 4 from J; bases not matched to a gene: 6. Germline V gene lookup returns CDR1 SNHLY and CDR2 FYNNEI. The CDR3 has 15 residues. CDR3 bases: TGTGCCAGCAGTACCGGGACAGGGGGGTCCTATGGCTACACCTTC. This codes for CASSTGTGGSYGYTF. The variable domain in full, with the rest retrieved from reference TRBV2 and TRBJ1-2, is EPEVTQTPSHQVTQMGQEVILRCVPISNHLYFYWYRQILGQKVEFLVSFYNNEISEKSEIFDDQFSVERPDGSNFTLKIRSTKLEDSAMYFCASSTGTGGSYGYTFGSGTRLTVV.

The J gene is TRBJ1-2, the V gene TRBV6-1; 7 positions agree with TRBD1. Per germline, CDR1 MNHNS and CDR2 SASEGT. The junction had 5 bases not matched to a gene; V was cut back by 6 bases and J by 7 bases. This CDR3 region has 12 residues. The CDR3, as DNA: TGTGCCAGCAGGCCGGGACAGCTTGGCTACACCTTC. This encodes CASRPGQLGYTF.

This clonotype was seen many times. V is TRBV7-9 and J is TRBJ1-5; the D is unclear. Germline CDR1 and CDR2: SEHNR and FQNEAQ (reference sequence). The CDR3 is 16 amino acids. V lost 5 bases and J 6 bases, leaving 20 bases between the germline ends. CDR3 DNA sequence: TGTGCCAGCAGCCCAAATCCCGAGGAGTTCCGTCAGCCCCAGCATTTT. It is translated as CASSPNPEEFRQPQHF.

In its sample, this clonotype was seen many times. CDR3 amino acids: CASSSPGQIAKNIQYF. The CDR3 DNA reads TGTGCCAGCAGTAGTCCGGGACAAATAGCCAAAAACATTCAGTACTTC. The chain uses TRBV28 and TRBJ2-4, with a weak D call TRBD1 (6 bases). The germline V gene encodes CDR1 MDHEN and CDR2 SYDVKM. The CDR3 runs 16 residues. With 5 bases removed from V and 0 bases from J, the gap between germline ends came to 14 bases. Complete variable domain (other parts from reference TRBV28 and TRBJ2-4): DVKVTQSSRYLVKRTGEKVFLECVQDMDHENMFWYRQDPGLGLRLIYFSYDVKMKEKGDIPEGYSVSREKKERFSLILESASTNQTSMYLCASSSPGQIAKNIQYFGAGTRLSVL.

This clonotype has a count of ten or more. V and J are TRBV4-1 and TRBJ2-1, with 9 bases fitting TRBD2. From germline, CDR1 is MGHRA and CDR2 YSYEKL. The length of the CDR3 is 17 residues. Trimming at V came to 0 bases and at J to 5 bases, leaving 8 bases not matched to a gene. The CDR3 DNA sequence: TGCGCCAGCAGCCAAGATAGACGTCTAGCGGGGCACAATGAGCAGTTCTTC. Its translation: CASSQDRRLAGHNEQFF.

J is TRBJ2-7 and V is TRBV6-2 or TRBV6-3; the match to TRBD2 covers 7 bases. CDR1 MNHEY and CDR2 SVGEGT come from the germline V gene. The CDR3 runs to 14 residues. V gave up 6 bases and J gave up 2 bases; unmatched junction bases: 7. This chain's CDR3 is CASRGGGTPYEQYF. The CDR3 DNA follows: TGTGCCAGCAGGGGGGGGGGTACCCCCTACGAGCAGTACTTC.

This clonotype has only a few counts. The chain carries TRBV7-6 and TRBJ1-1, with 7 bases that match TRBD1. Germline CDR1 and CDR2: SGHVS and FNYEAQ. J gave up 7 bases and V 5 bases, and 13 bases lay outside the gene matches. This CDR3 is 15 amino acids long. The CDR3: CASSQRGAGGIEAFF. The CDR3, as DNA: TGTGCCAGCAGCCAAAGGGGGGCAGGGGGGATTGAAGCTTTCTTT.

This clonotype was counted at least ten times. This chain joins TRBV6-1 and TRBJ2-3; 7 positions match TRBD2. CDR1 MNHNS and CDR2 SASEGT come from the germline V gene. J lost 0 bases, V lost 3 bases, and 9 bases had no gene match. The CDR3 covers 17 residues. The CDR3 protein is CASSDPAGTTSTDTQYF. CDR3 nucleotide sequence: TGTGCCAGCAGTGACCCCGCCGGGACTACCAGCACAGATACGCAGTATTTT.

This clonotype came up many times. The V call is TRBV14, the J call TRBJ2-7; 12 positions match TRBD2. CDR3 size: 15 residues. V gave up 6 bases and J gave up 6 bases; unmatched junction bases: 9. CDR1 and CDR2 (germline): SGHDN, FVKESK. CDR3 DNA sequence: TGTGCCAGCAGTAACCGACTAGCGGGAGTGTTCGAGCAGTACTTC. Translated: CASSNRLAGVFEQYF.

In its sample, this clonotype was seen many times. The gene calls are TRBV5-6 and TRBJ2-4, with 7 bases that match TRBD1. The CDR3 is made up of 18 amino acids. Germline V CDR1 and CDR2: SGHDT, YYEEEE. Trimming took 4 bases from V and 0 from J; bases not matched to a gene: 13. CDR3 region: CASSMDRSPYIAKNIQYF. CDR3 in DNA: TGTGCCAGCAGCATGGACAGGTCCCCCTATATAGCCAAAAACATTCAGTACTTC.

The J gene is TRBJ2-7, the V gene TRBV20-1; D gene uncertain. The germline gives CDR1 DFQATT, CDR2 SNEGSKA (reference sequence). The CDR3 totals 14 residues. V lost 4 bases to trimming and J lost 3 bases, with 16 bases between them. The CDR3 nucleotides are TGCAGTGCTATATATCCTCAGGAGATCTACGAGCAGTACTTC. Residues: CSAIYPQEIYEQYF.

The CDR3 loop is CASSLFGETDTEAFF. DNA for the CDR3: TGTGCCAGCAGTTTATTCGGGGAAACGGACACTGAAGCTTTCTTT. V is TRBV28 and J is TRBJ1-1; D is undetermined. With 1 base removed from V and 3 bases from J, the gap between germline ends came to 12 bases. The germline V gene has CDR1 MDHEN and CDR2 SYDVKM. This CDR3 is built from 15 residues.

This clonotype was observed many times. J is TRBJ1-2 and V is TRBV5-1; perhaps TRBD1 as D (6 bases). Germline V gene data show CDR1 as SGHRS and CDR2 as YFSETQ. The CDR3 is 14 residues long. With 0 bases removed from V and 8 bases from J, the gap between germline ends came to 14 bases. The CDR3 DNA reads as TGCGCCAGCAGCTTGGGGCCGGTACAGGGAGGCTACACCTTC. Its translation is CASSLGPVQGGYTF.

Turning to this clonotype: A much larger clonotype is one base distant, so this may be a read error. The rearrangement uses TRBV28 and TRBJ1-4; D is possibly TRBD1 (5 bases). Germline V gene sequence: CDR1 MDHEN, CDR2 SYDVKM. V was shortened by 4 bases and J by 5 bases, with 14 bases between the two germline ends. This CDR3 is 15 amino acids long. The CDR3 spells CASSSYRTRNEKLFF. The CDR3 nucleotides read TGTGCCAGCAGTTCATACAGGACAAGGAATGAAAAACTGTTTTTT.

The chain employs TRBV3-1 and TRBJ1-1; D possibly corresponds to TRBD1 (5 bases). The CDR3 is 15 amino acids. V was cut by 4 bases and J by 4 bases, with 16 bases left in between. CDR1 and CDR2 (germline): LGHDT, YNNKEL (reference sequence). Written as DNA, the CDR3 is TGTGCCAGCAGCCGACCTTTACAGGCCATCACTGAAGCTTTCTTT. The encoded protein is CASSRPLQAITEAFF.